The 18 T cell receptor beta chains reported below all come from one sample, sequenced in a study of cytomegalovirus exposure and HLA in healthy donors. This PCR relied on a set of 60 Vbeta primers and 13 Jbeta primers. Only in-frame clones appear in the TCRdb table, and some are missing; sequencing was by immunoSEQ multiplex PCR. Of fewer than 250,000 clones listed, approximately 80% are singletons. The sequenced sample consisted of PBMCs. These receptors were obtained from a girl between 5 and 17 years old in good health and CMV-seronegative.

In DNA form, the CDR3 reads TGTGCCAGCAGCCGCTTAACAGTAGCGGGGGGGGGCACAGATACGCAGTATTTT. Protein product: CASSRLTVAGGGTDTQYF. V gene TRBV7-9 combines with J gene TRBJ2-3; 11 bases map to TRBD2. V dropped 5 bases and J dropped 1; count of bases not matched to a gene: 11. The CDR3 runs to 18 residues. The V gene's germline CDR1 is SEHNR and CDR2 FQNEAQ (reference sequence).

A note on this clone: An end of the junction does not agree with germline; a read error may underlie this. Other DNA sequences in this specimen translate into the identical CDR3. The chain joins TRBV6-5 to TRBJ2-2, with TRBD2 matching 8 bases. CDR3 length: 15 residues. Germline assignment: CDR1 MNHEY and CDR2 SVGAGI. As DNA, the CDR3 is TGTGCCAGCAGTTATGGCGGGGGGAACACTGGGGAGCTGTTTTTT. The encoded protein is CASSYGGGNTGELFF.

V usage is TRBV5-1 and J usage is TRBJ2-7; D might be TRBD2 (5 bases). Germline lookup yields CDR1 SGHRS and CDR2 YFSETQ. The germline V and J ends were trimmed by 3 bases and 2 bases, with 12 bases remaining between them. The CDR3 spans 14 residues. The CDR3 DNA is TGCGCCAGCAGCTCCGGGAAGTGGCCCTACGAGCAGTACTTC. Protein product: CASSSGKWPYEQYF.

This chain's CDR3 is CAISERDRGYGYTF. CDR3 nucleotide sequence: TGTGCCATCAGTGAGAGGGACAGGGGCTATGGCTACACCTTC. V is TRBV10-3 and J is TRBJ1-2; 10 bases match TRBD1. CDR3 length equals 14 residues. Germline V lookup: CDR1 ENHRY, CDR2 SYGVKD. The V and J ends lost 2 bases and 4 bases, in that order; junction bases with no gene match: 1.

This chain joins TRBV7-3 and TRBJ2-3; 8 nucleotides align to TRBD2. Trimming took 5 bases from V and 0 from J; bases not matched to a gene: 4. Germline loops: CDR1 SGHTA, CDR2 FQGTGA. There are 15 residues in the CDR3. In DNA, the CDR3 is TGTGCCAGCAGCCCACTAGCGGCTAGCACAGATACGCAGTATTTT. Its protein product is CASSPLAASTDTQYF.

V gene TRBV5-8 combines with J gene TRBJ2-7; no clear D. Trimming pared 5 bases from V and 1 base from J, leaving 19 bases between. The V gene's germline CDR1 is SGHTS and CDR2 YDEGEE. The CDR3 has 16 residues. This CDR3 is CASRAPPGFNSYEQYF. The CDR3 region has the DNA TGTGCCAGCAGGGCCCCCCCAGGATTCAATTCCTACGAGCAGTACTTC.

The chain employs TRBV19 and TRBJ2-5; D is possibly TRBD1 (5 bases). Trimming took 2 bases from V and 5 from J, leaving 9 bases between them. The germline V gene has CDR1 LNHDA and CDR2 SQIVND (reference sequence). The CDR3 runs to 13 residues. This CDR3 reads CASSIPGRETQYF. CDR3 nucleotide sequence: TGTGCCAGTAGTATACCAGGGCGGGAGACCCAGTACTTC. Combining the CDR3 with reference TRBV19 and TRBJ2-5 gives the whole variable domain DGGITQSPKYLFRKEGQNVTLSCEQNLNHDAMYWYRQDPGQGLRLIYYSQIVNDFQKGDIAEGYSVSREKKESFPLTVTSAQKNPTAFYLCASSIPGRETQYFGPGTRLLVL.

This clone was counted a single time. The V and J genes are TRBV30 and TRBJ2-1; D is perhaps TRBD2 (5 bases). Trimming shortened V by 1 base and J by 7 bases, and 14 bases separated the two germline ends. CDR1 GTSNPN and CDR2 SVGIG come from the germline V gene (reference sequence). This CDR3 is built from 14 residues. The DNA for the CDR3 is TGTGCCTGGAGTGACCTCGGGGTCGGTAATGAGCAGTTCTTC. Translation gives CAWSDLGVGNEQFF.

CDR3 DNA: TGTGCCACCAGCAGAGATCTGGGGACTAGCGTTCTATTGGGAACTGGAGATACGCAGTATTTT. This sequence encodes CATSRDLGTSVLLGTGDTQYF. This chain uses TRBV15 with TRBJ2-3, with 10 bases identical to TRBD2. V shed 0 bases, J shed 5 bases, and the junction held 20 bases outside the gene matches. Germline CDR1 reads LNHNV; CDR2 reads YYDKDF (reference sequence). This CDR3 has 21 amino acids.

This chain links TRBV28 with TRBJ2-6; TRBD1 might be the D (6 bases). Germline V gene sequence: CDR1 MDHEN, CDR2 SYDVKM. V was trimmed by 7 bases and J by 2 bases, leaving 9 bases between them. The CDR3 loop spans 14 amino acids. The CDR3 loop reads CASNQGPGANVLTF. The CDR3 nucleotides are TGTGCCAGCAATCAGGGGCCTGGGGCCAACGTCCTGACTTTC.

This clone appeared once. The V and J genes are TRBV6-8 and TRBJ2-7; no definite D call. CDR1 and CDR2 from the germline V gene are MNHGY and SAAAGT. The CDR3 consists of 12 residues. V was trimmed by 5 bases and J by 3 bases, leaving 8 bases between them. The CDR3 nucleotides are TGTGCCAGCAGTCATACCGGCTACGAGCAGTACTTC. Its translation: CASSHTGYEQYF.

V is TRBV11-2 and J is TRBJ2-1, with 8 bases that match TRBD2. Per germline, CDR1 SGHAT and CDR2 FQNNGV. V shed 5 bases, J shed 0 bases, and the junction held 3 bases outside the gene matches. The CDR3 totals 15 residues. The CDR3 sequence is CASSLTSGSYNEQFF. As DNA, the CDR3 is TGTGCCAGCAGCCTTACTAGCGGCTCCTACAATGAGCAGTTCTTC.

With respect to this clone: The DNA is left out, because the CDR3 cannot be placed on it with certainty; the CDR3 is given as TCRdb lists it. The chain's CDR3 is CASSSSTDRYGYTF. This chain links TRBV28 with TRBJ1-2; no DNA check was done on the table's D call, TRBD1. CDR1 is MDHEN, CDR2 SYDVKM, per germline. The CDR3 totals 14 residues, both ends included.

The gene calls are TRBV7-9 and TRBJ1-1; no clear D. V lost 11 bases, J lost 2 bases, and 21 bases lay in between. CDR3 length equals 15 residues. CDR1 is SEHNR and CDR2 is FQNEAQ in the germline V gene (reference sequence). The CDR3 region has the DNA TGTGCCTTTGACGAGGTCGGCCTAGCCAACACTGAAGCTTTCTTT. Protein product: CAFDEVGLANTEAFF. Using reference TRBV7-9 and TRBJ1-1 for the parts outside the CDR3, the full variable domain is DTGVSQNPRHKITKRGQNVTFRCDPISEHNRLYWYRQTLGQGPEFLTYFQNEAQLEKSRLLSDRFSAERPKGSFSTLEIQRTEQGDSAMYLCAFDEVGLANTEAFFGQGTRLTVV.

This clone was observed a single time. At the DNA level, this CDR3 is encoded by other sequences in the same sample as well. The CDR3 spells CASSSETGARNIQYF. The CDR3 DNA reads as TGCGCCAGCAGCTCGGAGACGGGAGCAAGGAACATTCAGTACTTC. The V and J genes are TRBV5-1 and TRBJ2-4, with D perhaps matching TRBD2 (6 bases). The CDR3 is 15 residues long. From germline, CDR1 is SGHRS and CDR2 YFSETQ. Between the trimmed V and J ends, which lost 3 bases and 7 bases, there was a span of 17 bases.

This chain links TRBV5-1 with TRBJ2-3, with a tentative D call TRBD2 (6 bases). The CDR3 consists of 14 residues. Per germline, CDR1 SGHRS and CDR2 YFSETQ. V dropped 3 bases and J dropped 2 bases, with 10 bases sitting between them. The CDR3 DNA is TGCGCCAGCAGCTCGGAGGGAAACACAGATACGCAGTATTTT. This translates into CASSSEGNTDTQYF.

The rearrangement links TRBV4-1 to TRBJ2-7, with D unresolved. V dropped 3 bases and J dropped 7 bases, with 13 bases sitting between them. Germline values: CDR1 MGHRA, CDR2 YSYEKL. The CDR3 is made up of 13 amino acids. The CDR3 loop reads CASSHDISREQYF. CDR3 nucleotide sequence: TGCGCCAGCAGCCACGACATCTCCAGGGAGCAGTACTTC.

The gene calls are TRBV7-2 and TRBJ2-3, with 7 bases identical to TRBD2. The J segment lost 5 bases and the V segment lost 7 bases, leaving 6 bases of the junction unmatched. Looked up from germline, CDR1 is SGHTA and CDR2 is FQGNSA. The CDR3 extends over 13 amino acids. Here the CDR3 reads CASTRGSIDTQYF. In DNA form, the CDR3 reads TGTGCCAGCACGCGGGGGTCCATAGATACGCAGTATTTT.